The 14 T cell receptor beta chains reported below all come from one sample, sequenced in a study of CD8 T cells in ankylosing spondylitis (dated by TCRdb to about 2017). Library method: 5' RACE. The instrument was an Illumina HiSeq 2500. TCRdb trimmed public reads at Q25 via fastp, called clones via MiXCR and kept in-frame beta chains. Rows are combined by CDR3 protein, so each entry shows the most common genes and DNA. For this sample the table gives roughly 130,000 distinct CDR3 sequences, of which 6.5% to 9% were detected only once. The top ten clonotypes cover 10% to 15% of the sample. Sequencing was performed on blood, either unsorted or a sorted T cell fraction (not recorded which). The origin of the receptors is a male donor with ankylosing spondylitis or in good health (not recorded which).

In its sample, this clonotype was seen many times. V and J are TRBV15 and TRBJ2-7; D might be TRBD1 (6 bases). The CDR3 totals 14 residues. Germline V CDR1 and CDR2: LNHNV, YYDKDF (reference sequence). With 6 bases removed from V and 4 bases from J, the gap between germline ends came to 16 bases. The CDR3 DNA reads TGTGCCACCAGTTCCCCGGGACAAGGGTACGAGCAGTACTTC. It specifies CATSSPGQGYEQYF.

This clonotype has ten or more counts. The rearrangement links TRBV7-3 to TRBJ2-3; 11 nucleotides match TRBD2. The germline CDR1 and CDR2 sequences are SGHTA and FQGTGA. Trimming at V came to 5 bases and at J to 6 bases, leaving 7 bases not matched to a gene. The CDR3 loop spans 15 amino acids. The CDR3: CASSVTSGSSDTQYF. CDR3 nucleotides: TGTGCCAGCAGCGTTACTAGCGGGAGTTCTGATACGCAGTATTTT.

This chain connects TRBV6-1 to TRBJ1-6; TRBD1 matches at 8 bases. CDR3 length: 14 amino acids. Trimming took 8 bases from V and 7 from J; bases not matched to a gene: 7. Germline V gene sequence: CDR1 MNHNS, CDR2 SASEGT. CDR3 protein: CASGSGGRNSPLHF. Here the CDR3 DNA reads TGTGCCAGCGGATCAGGGGGCAGGAATTCACCCCTCCACTTT.

This clonotype was counted at least ten times. The genes are TRBV24-1 and TRBJ2-3; TRBD1 is a possible D gene (5 bases). The CDR3 contains 14 residues. Per the germline V gene, CDR1 is KGHDR and CDR2 is SFDVKD. The germline V and J ends were trimmed by 6 bases and 2 bases, with 11 bases remaining between them. CDR3 loop: CATSPNRNTDTQYF. CDR3 bases: TGTGCCACCAGTCCCAACAGGAACACAGATACGCAGTATTTT.

This clonotype appeared many times. V and J are TRBV5-1 and TRBJ2-1; TRBD2 agrees at 11 bases. Per germline, CDR1 SGHRS and CDR2 YFSETQ. Losses at the gene ends were 4 bases for V and 9 bases for J; bases not matched to a gene: 3. CDR3 length: 13 residues. In nucleotides, the CDR3 is TGCGCCAGCAGCCTACTAGCGGGAGCTGAGCAGTTCTTC. This translates into CASSLLAGAEQFF.

The chain carries TRBV6-1 and TRBJ2-1; a possible D gene is TRBD2 (6 bases). The CDR3 runs to 17 residues. Germline lookup yields CDR1 MNHNS and CDR2 SASEGT. Trimming removed 8 bases at V and 0 bases at J, with 20 bases between. CDR3 loop: CASGRGDGPSSYNEQFF. In DNA, the CDR3 is TGTGCCAGCGGCCGCGGGGACGGCCCAAGCTCCTACAATGAGCAGTTCTTC.

This clonotype was picked up many times. This rearrangement joins TRBV5-1 to TRBJ1-4; 8 bases map to TRBD1. The CDR3 runs 13 residues. Germline assignment: CDR1 SGHRS and CDR2 YFSETQ. The junction had 5 bases not matched to a gene; V was cut back by 5 bases and J by 8 bases. The CDR3, as DNA: TGCGCCAGCAGAGACAGGGGTGGAGAAAAACTGTTTTTT. Residues: CASRDRGGEKLFF.

At least ten counts were recorded for this clonotype. V usage is TRBV5-1 and J usage is TRBJ2-3; D possibly corresponds to TRBD2 (5 bases). The CDR3 has 14 amino acids. V lost 2 bases, J lost 1 base, and 8 bases lay in between. Per the germline V gene, CDR1 is SGHRS and CDR2 is YFSETQ. The CDR3 nucleotides are TGCGCCAGCAGCTTTGGAGGAGGCACAGATACGCAGTATTTT. This encodes CASSFGGGTDTQYF. Full variable domain (remainder filled in from reference TRBV5-1 and TRBJ2-3): KAGVTQTPRYLIKTRGQQVTLSCSPISGHRSVSWYQQTPGQGLQFLFEYFSETQRNKGNFPGRFSGRQFSNSRSEMNVSTLELGDSALYLCASSFGGGTDTQYFGPGTRLTVL.

This clonotype appeared many times. The chain combines TRBV7-2 with TRBJ2-3; 7 nucleotides align to TRBD1. This CDR3 spans 17 amino acids. Germline values: CDR1 SGHTA, CDR2 FQGNSA. V lost 6 bases, J lost 6 bases, and 18 bases stayed unmatched. The CDR3 DNA reads TGTGCCAGCAGGGATCAACTCCGCACAGGGGCCGTCGATACGCAGTATTTT. As protein: CASRDQLRTGAVDTQYF.

This clonotype was counted at least ten times. This rearrangement joins TRBV28 to TRBJ2-3, with 8 bases aligning to TRBD1. Germline V gives CDR1 MDHEN, CDR2 SYDVKM. The CDR3 length is 15 residues. The V gene end was trimmed by 5 bases and the J gene end by 3 bases; junction bases not matched to a gene: 7. The CDR3 DNA reads TGTGCCAGCAGTCGCAGACAGGGGAGGACAGATACGCAGTATTTT. Protein: CASSRRQGRTDTQYF.

Many counts were recorded for this clonotype. The rearrangement links TRBV7-9 to TRBJ2-5, with 7 nucleotides matching TRBD1. Losses at the gene ends were 4 bases for V and 2 bases for J; bases not matched to a gene: 7. The CDR3 totals 15 residues. CDR1 is SEHNR, CDR2 FQNEAQ, per germline (reference sequence). CDR3 loop: CASSSRQGKQETQYF. Here the CDR3 DNA reads TGTGCCAGCAGCTCCCGACAGGGAAAGCAAGAGACCCAGTACTTC.

This clonotype was recorded many times. V usage is TRBV2 and J usage is TRBJ2-3; 8 bases agree with TRBD1. Germline assignment: CDR1 SNHLY and CDR2 FYNNEI. Trimming at V came to 7 bases and at J to 4 bases, leaving 10 bases not matched to a gene. CDR3 length equals 15 residues. Here the CDR3 DNA reads TGTGCCAGCATCGGACAGGGAGTGGGGGCAGATACGCAGTATTTT. This translates into CASIGQGVGADTQYF.

This clonotype has only a few counts. An end of the junction differs from the germline gene, which may be a read error. The V and J genes are TRBV20-1 and TRBJ2-7, with D possibly matching TRBD2 (5 bases). The CDR3 consists of 17 residues. Germline loops: CDR1 DFQATT, CDR2 SNEGSKA (reference sequence). The CDR3, as DNA: TGCTGTGCTAGAGATAAGACTGGTTGGAGAGGGACCTACGAGCAGTACTTC. This codes for CCARDKTGWRGTYEQYF.

This clonotype was observed many times. The CDR3 spells CSASPMTGSRETQYF. The CDR3, as DNA: TGCAGTGCTAGTCCCATGACAGGGTCCAGGGAGACCCAGTACTTC. The chain couples TRBV20-1 to TRBJ2-5; 7 bases map to TRBD1. V was pared by 3 bases and J by 5 bases, with 12 bases of the junction left unmatched. The CDR3 totals 15 residues. Germline V gene data show CDR1 as DFQATT and CDR2 as SNEGSKA (reference sequence).